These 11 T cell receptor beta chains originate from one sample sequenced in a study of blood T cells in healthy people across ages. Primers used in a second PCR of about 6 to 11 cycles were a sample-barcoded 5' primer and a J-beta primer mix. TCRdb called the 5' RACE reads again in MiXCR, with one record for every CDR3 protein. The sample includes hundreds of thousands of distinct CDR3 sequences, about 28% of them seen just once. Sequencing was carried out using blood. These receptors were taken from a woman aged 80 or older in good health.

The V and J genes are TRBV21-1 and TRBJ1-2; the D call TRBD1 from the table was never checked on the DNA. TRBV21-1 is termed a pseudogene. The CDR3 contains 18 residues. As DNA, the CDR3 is TGTGCCAGCAGCAAAGTGGAAAAGTCGGGCAGGGGGCATGCTGGCTACACCTTC. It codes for CASSKVEKSGRGHAGYTF.

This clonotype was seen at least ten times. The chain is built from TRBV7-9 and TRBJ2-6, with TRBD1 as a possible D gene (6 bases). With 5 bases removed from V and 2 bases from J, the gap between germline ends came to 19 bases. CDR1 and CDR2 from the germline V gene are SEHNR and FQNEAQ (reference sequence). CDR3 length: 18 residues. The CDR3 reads CASSPSAGQMAGANVLTF. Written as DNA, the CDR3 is TGTGCCAGCAGCCCTAGTGCCGGACAGATGGCTGGGGCCAACGTCCTGACTTTC.

The CDR3 DNA reads TGTGCCAGCAGCGTGGACCGGGGCGGCAGCGAGGGCTACACCTTC. It translates to CASSVDRGGSEGYTF. The rearrangement uses TRBV11-2 and TRBJ1-2, with TRBD1 as a possible D gene (5 bases). Trimming took 5 bases from V and 8 from J, leaving 21 bases between them. Germline V gene data show CDR1 as SGHAT and CDR2 as FQNNGV. The CDR3 has 15 amino acids.

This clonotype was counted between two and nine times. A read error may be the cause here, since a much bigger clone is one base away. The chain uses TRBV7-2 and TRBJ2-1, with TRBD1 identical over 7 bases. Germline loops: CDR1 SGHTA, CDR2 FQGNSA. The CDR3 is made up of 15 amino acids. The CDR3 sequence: CAISFRQGKNNEQFF. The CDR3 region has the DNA TGTGCCATCAGCTTTAGACAGGGCAAGAACAATGAGCAGTTCTTC.

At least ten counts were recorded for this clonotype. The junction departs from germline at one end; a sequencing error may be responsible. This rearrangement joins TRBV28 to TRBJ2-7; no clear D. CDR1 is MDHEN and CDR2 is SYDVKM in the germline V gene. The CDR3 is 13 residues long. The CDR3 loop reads CASSFRSSYEQYF. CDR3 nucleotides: TGCGCCAGCAGTTTCAGGAGCTCCTACGAGCAGTACTTC.

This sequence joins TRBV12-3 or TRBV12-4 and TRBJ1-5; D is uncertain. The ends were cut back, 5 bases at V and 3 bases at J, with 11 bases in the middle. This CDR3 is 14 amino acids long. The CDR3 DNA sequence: TGTGCCAGCAGTCCCCGACACCTCAATCAGCCCCAGCATTTT. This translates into CASSPRHLNQPQHF.

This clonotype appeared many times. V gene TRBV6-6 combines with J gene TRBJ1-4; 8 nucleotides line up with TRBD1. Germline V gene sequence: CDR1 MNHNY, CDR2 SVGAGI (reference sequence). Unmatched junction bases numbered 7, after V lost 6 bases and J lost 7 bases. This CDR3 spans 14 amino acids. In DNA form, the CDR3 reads TGTGCCAGCAGCCCCGGGACAGGCGTTGAAAAACTGTTTTTT. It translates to CASSPGTGVEKLFF.

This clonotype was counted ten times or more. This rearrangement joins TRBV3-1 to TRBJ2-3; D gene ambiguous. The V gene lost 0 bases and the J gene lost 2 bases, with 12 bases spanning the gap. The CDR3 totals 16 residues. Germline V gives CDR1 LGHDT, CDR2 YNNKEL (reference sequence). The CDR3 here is CASSQDRLQPTDTQYF. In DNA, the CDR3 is TGTGCCAGCAGCCAAGACAGGCTGCAACCCACAGATACGCAGTATTTT.

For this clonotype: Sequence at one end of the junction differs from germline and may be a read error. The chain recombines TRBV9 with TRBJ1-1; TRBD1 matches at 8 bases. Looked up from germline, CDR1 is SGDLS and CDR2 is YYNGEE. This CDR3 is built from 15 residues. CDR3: CANSVGTGMNTEAFF. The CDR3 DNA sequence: TGTGCCAACAGCGTTGGGACAGGCATGAACACTGAAGCTTTCTTT. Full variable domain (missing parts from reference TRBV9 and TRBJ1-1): DSGVTQTPKHLITATGQRVTLRCSPRSGDLSVYWYQQSLDQGLQFLIQYYNGEERAKGNILERFSAQQFPDLHSELNLSSLELGDSALYFCANSVGTGMNTEAFFGQGTRLTVV.

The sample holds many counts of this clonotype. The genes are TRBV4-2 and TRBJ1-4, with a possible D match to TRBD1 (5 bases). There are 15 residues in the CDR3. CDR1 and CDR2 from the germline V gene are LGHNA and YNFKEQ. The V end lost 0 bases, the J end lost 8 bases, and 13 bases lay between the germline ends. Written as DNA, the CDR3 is TGTGCCAGCAGCCAAGACTCCAGGGAGGACGAAAAACTGTTTTTT. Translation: CASSQDSREDEKLFF.

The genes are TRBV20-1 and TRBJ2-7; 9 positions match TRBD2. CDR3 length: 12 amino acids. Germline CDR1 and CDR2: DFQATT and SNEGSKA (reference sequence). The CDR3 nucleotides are TGCAGAGGCCAGCGGGGGGACTACGAGCAGTACTTC. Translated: CRGQRGDYEQYF.